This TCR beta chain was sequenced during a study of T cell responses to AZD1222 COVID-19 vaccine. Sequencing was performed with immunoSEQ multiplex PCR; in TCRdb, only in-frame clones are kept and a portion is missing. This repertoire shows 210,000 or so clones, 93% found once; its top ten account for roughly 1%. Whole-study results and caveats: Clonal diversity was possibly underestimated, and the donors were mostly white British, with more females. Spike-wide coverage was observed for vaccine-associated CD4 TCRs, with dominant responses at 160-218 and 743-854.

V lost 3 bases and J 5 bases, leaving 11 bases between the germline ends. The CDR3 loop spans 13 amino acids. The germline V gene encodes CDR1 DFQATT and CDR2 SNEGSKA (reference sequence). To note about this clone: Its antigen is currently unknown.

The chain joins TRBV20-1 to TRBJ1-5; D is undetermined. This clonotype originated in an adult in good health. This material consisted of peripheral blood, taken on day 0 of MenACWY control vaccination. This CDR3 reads CSASAAADQPQHF. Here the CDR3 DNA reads TGCAGTGCTAGTGCAGCAGCAGATCAGCCCCAGCATTTT.